The rows below give T cell receptor beta chains drawn from one sample of a study of T cells in Graves' hyperthyroidism and ophthalmopathy. TCRdb itself ran the multiplex PCR reads through MiXCR, one entry per CDR3 protein. This sample has about 250,000 distinct CDR3 sequences; 20% to 25% occur once, and the top ten carry about 60%. The sequencing sample was made of blood. Every receptor here comes from a young man with Graves' ophthalmopathy. The CDR3 runs from the conserved cysteine through the conserved F or W. Each record gives: D gene, V gene, J gene, clone size, CDR3 DNA, CDR3 protein. D genes are given only for firm matches. Clone size is not always given. Where it is, it says once, few, many or a class for expanded clones.

D: -
V: TRBV7-3
J: TRBJ1-1
size: many
DNA: TGTGCCAGCAGCTTAACCCCCGACACCATGAACACTGAAGCTTTCTTT
CDR3: CASSLTPDTMNTEAFF

D: -
V: TRBV19
J: TRBJ1-2
size: -
DNA: TGTGCCAGTAGCCCGAGGGGGTGGGGCTACACCTTC
CDR3: CASSPRGWGYTF

D: -
V: TRBV10-1
J: TRBJ2-2
size: few
DNA: TGCGCCAGCAGTGAGGCTGTAGGGAGCGCCGGGGAGCTGTTTTTT
CDR3: CASSEAVGSAGELFF

D: -
V: TRBV3-1
J: TRBJ2-1
size: many
DNA: TGTGCCAGCAGCCCTCCCTTGGCTAGCGAGCAGTTCTTC
CDR3: CASSPPLASEQFF

D: -
V: TRBV5-1
J: TRBJ2-5
size: few
DNA: TGCGCCAGCAGTCCCAGGCAGTCCGGGTGGGAGACCCAGTACTTC
CDR3: CASSPRQSGWETQYF

D: TRBD2
V: TRBV11-3
J: TRBJ2-7
size: many
DNA: TGTGCCAGCAGCCCTAGCGGGAGGGCCCACGAGCAGTACTTC
CDR3: CASSPSGRAHEQYF

D: TRBD1
V: TRBV28
J: TRBJ2-7
size: few
DNA: TGTGCCAGCAGTTTGGACAGGGCCTCCTACGAGCAGTACTTC
CDR3: CASSLDRASYEQYF

D: -
V: TRBV11-3
J: TRBJ2-3
size: many
DNA: TGTGCCAGCAGCTCCTGGACTAGCACAGATACGCAGTATTTT
CDR3: CASSSWTSTDTQYF

D: -
V: TRBV3-1
J: TRBJ2-1
size: many
DNA: TGTGCCAGCAGCCTCACCGCTGGGCGGTACAATGAGCAGTTCTTC
CDR3: CASSLTAGRYNEQFF

D: TRBD1
V: TRBV3-1
J: TRBJ2-5
size: many
DNA: TGTGCCAGCAGCAAAGACAGGGGGTTGGAGACCCAGTACTTC
CDR3: CASSKDRGLETQYF

D: TRBD2
V: TRBV7-8
J: TRBJ2-1
size: few
DNA: TGTGCCAGCAGCCTACTAGCGGGAAGCTCCTACAATGAGCAGTTCTTC
CDR3: CASSLLAGSSYNEQFF

D: TRBD2
V: TRBV12-3/TRBV12-4
J: TRBJ2-7
size: -
DNA: TGTGCCAGCAGTTTGATCCAGGGCGGGGGGGGCGAGCAGTACTTC
CDR3: CASSLIQGGGGEQYF

D: TRBD2
V: TRBV7-9
J: TRBJ2-3
size: -
DNA: TGTGCCAGCAGCTTACTAAGCGGGAGGCCAGATACGCAGTATTTT
CDR3: CASSLLSGRPDTQYF

D: -
V: TRBV3-1
J: TRBJ1-2
size: many
DNA: TGTGCCAGCAGCCAAGACCCCCGGGACAACTATGGCTACACCTTC
CDR3: CASSQDPRDNYGYTF

D: TRBD2
V: TRBV19
J: TRBJ2-1
size: -
DNA: TGTGCCAGTAGTAGAAAGCGGGAGCGCCCCTACAATGAGCAGTTCTTC
CDR3: CASSRKRERPYNEQFF

D: TRBD2
V: TRBV3-1
J: TRBJ2-7
size: few
DNA: TGTGCCAGCAGCCAAGTTGGGACTAGCGGGGATTTTTTCTACGAGCAGTACTTC
CDR3: CASSQVGTSGDFFYEQYF

D: -
V: TRBV29-1
J: TRBJ1-1
size: many
DNA: TGCAGCGTTGAAGGACCGACAGGTTGGACTGAAGCTTTCTTT
CDR3: CSVEGPTGWTEAFF

D: -
V: TRBV7-9
J: TRBJ1-4
size: -
DNA: TGTGCCAGCAGCGGCAAATTCGGAGTGGGGGAAAAACTGTTTTTT
CDR3: CASSGKFGVGEKLFF